This T cell receptor beta chain was observed in a study of T cell changes during pregnancy in multiple sclerosis. V dropped 7 bases and J dropped 5 bases, with 10 bases sitting between them. CDR3 length: 11 residues. Germline CDR1 and CDR2: DFQATT and SNEGSKA (reference sequence). The table came from immunoSEQ multiplex PCR; TCRdb's copy has only in-frame clones and leaves some out. The data contain 36,000 or so clones, 85% to 95% of them seen just once; the ten biggest clones take up 0.95% to 1.5%. The chain combines TRBV20-1 with TRBJ2-3; D perhaps matches TRBD2 (6 bases). This TCR derives from a female donor with multiple sclerosis, enrolled in a pregnancy study. Sequenced sample: PBMCs (not recorded whether the cells were cultured). This chain's CDR3 is CSVLGGDTQYF. CDR3 nucleotide sequence: TGCAGTGTTCTGGGAGGAGATACGCAGTATTTT.